This T cell receptor beta chain was sequenced for a study of Graves' ophthalmopathy and Graves' hyperthyroidism. On this clonotype itself: A junction end diverges from the germline sequence, so it may reflect a read error.

Disease in donors with ophthalmopathy had moderate-to-severe activity, CAS ≥3, NOSPECS ≥4 and under 3 months' duration. Germline CDR1 and CDR2: ENHRY and SYGVKD. There are 15 residues in the CDR3. The sequenced template was RNA, covering the TCR beta CDR3 region. A first-round RT-PCR used HTBI primers, followed by a second-round multiplex PCR. TCRdb processed the multiplex PCR reads anew with MiXCR; each CDR3 protein has one entry. The repertoire has about 700,000 distinct CDR3 sequences, roughly 40% of them found once; the top ten carry 44%. The source is an adult man with Graves' ophthalmopathy. The rearrangement links TRBV10-3 to TRBJ1-6, with D tentatively TRBD1 (6 bases). The sample consisted of peripheral blood. The CDR3 nucleotides are TGTGCCAGCAGTCTCAACTCCAGGGGAAATTCACCCCTCCACTTT. Its protein is CASSLNSRGNSPLHF.